The following is a T cell receptor beta chain sequence with its context. This entry belongs to a study of blood T cells in healthy people across ages. Using a J-beta primer mix together with a sample-barcoded 5' primer, a second PCR was run for roughly 6 to 11 cycles. TCRdb processed the 5' RACE reads anew with MiXCR; each CDR3 protein has one entry. The data show around 1,000,000 distinct CDR3 sequences, 20% to 25% seen once. CDR3 length: 13 amino acids. From germline, CDR1 is SQVTM and CDR2 ANQGSEA. Trimming removed 4 bases from V and 7 bases from J; junction bases left unmatched: 5. These records were also assigned to another study, of T cells of mothers and their children.

Sequenced material: blood. The receptor comes from a girl aged 2-10 years in good health. This chain connects TRBV29-1 to TRBJ1-5; 9 bases match TRBD1. This CDR3 reads CSVVEGQGQPQHF. As DNA, the CDR3 is TGCAGCGTTGTAGAAGGACAGGGGCAGCCCCAGCATTTT.